Reported below is one T cell receptor beta chain. This clonotype has just a few counts. No antigen is known for it. Base qualities are missing; no much larger clone stands one base away. The record originates from a study of T cell repertoires in cytomegalovirus infection (dated by TCRdb to about 2019). For context, the study as a whole: Because public TCR beta signatures pointed to carriage of CMV infection together with the matching HLA type, the HLA type of each donor mattered for the analysis. General study outcomes and caveats: Cumulative frequency of public TCR beta family members discriminated carriers of CMV infection plus the relevant HLA type in this cohort and an independent approximately 360-donor cohort. The ex vivo response was dominated by HLA-C-restricted CMV-specific TCR beta clonotypes, which also provided the single most frequent clonotype in two of eight donors.

V loses 2 bases of germline sequence and J loses 0 bases, and the interval between the two ends is 12 bases. The germline V gene (reference sequence) gives CDR1 as LNHDA and CDR2 as SQIVND. The CDR3 has 16 amino acids, counting the end cysteine and phenylalanine. Only the CDR3 region is kept as DNA, spanning 48 bases read in frame from base 1. Sequencing was carried out with an Illumina HiSeq 1500. TCRdb reworked the public reads: Q25 trimming with fastp, MiXCR clone assembly, productive beta chains retained. Under each unique CDR3 protein, matching rows form one entry showing the most common genes and DNA. In this sample the table shows some 350,000 distinct CDR3 sequences, about a sixth of which occur a single time. About 10% of the sample lies in the top ten.

This receptor was taken from a human donor in good health (CMV status not recorded). Some clones in this sample may be carry-over from other donors' samples. The sample consisted of PBMCs. The rearrangement combines TRBV19 with TRBJ2-3; TRBD1 is a weak D gene call, 5 bases matching. The DNA sequence reads TGTGCCAGTAGTATAAGTGGGGCCCTCAGCACAGATACGCAGTATTTT. It is translated as CASSISGALSTDTQYF.